Presented here are 19 T cell receptor beta chains from one specimen sequenced in a study of T cell responses to AZD1222 COVID-19 vaccine. TCRdb's copy holds only in-frame clones and misses some; the assay was immunoSEQ multiplex PCR. The table records roughly 150,000 clones, about 93% of them present only once. This material consisted of peripheral blood, taken 28 days after the second AZD1222 dose. These receptors were taken from an adult who received the AZD1222 COVID-19 vaccine.

This sequence joins TRBV18 and TRBJ1-3; TRBD1 is a possible D gene (5 bases). V lost 4 bases, J lost 0 bases, and 10 bases lay in between. Germline CDR1 reads KGHSH; CDR2 reads LQKENI. The CDR3 has 15 amino acids. The CDR3 DNA reads TGTGCCAGCTCACGAAGGACAATCTCTGGAAACACCATATATTTT. Translation gives CASSRRTISGNTIYF.

This chain joins TRBV5-1 and TRBJ2-2; 8 bases line up with TRBD2. The CDR3 has 16 residues. With V trimmed by 4 bases and J by 0 bases, 5 bases remained unmatched. CDR1 and CDR2 from the germline V gene are SGHRS and YFSETQ. The CDR3 loop reads CASSERGMANTGELFF. The CDR3 coding sequence is TGCGCCAGCAGCGAGCGGGGGATGGCGAACACCGGGGAGCTGTTTTTT.

The chain uses TRBV4-1 and TRBJ2-1; D might be TRBD1 (5 bases). Looked up from germline, CDR1 is MGHRA and CDR2 is YSYEKL. Trimming removed 3 bases at V and 7 bases at J, with 19 bases between. CDR3 length: 16 amino acids. This CDR3 is CASSHPLGASTNEQFF. CDR3 sequence (DNA): TGCGCCAGCAGCCACCCCCTTGGGGCTAGTACGAATGAGCAGTTCTTC.

The chain joins TRBV7-3 to TRBJ2-3; D unclear. This CDR3 is built from 15 residues. Trimming removed 1 base at V and 2 bases at J, with 10 bases between. Per the germline V gene, CDR1 is SGHTA and CDR2 is FQGTGA. The CDR3 sequence: CASSLIGGLTDTQYF. DNA of the CDR3: TGTGCCAGCAGCTTAATTGGCGGCCTCACAGATACGCAGTATTTT.

CDR3 region: CASSHGGGISYEQYF. In DNA, the CDR3 is TGTGCCAGCAGCCACGGCGGGGGGATTAGCTACGAGCAGTACTTC. The V and J genes are TRBV7-2 and TRBJ2-7; 8 bases map to TRBD2. CDR3 length: 15 amino acids. V gave up 5 bases and J gave up 3 bases; unmatched junction bases: 9. Germline V CDR1 and CDR2: SGHTA, FQGNSA.

J is TRBJ2-3 and V is TRBV5-4, with a possible D match to TRBD1 (5 bases). The CDR3 consists of 15 residues. CDR1 is SGHNT, CDR2 YYREEE, per germline (reference sequence). Trimming removed 1 base at V and 5 bases at J, with 14 bases between. CDR3 DNA sequence: TGTGCCAGCAGCTTGTGGACACAGTTTGAAGATACGCAGTATTTT. Encoded protein: CASSLWTQFEDTQYF.

The V call is TRBV28, the J call TRBJ2-7; TRBD1 agrees at 8 bases. V lost 3 bases to trimming and J lost 3 bases; unmatched junction nucleotides: 10. Germline values: CDR1 MDHEN, CDR2 SYDVKM. CDR3 length: 16 amino acids. This chain's CDR3 is CASSFVLSTGGYEQYF. The CDR3 coding sequence is TGTGCCAGCAGTTTCGTCCTCTCAACAGGGGGCTACGAGCAGTACTTC.

The chain joins TRBV2 to TRBJ1-4; unclear D gene. V lost 7 bases and J lost 5, with 14 bases in between. The CDR3 is made up of 14 amino acids. The germline V gene encodes CDR1 SNHLY and CDR2 FYNNEI. CDR3 nucleotides: TGTGCCAGCACCGATGGGCAGTCCAATGAAAAACTGTTTTTT. Amino acid sequence: CASTDGQSNEKLFF.

The sample holds one count of this clone. The V and J genes are TRBV19 and TRBJ1-2; possible D gene TRBD1, 6 bases. The germline CDR1 and CDR2 sequences are LNHDA and SQIVND (reference sequence). V gave up 2 bases and J gave up 8 bases, with 18 bases separating them. The CDR3 totals 15 residues. The CDR3 DNA follows: TGTGCCAGTAGTATACTAAACCGGGACACCGGAGGCTACACCTTC. It encodes CASSILNRDTGGYTF. Drawing the rest from reference TRBV19 and TRBJ1-2, the complete variable domain is DGGITQSPKYLFRKEGQNVTLSCEQNLNHDAMYWYRQDPGQGLRLIYYSQIVNDFQKGDIAEGYSVSREKKESFPLTVTSAQKNPTAFYLCASSILNRDTGGYTFGSGTRLTVV.

The rearrangement joins TRBV15 to TRBJ1-3, with D hard to call. V dropped 0 bases and J dropped 0 bases, with 12 bases sitting between them. CDR3 length: 17 residues. The germline gives CDR1 LNHNV, CDR2 YYDKDF (reference sequence). CDR3 loop: CATSRDHGVLSGNTIYF. In DNA, the CDR3 is TGTGCCACCAGCAGAGATCACGGGGTCCTCTCTGGAAACACCATATATTTT. The full variable domain, with the rest looked up from reference TRBV15 and TRBJ1-3, is DAMVIQNPRYQVTQFGKPVTLSCSQTLNHNVMYWYQQKSSQAPKLLFHYYDKDFNNEADTPDNFQSRRPNTSFCFLDIRSPGLGDTAMYLCATSRDHGVLSGNTIYFGEGSWLTVV.

This sequence joins TRBV13 and TRBJ2-5, with 8 bases identical to TRBD2. The germline V gene encodes CDR1 PRHDT and CDR2 FYEKMQ (reference sequence). The ends lost 5 bases at V and 4 bases at J; junction bases unmatched: 12. There are 16 residues in the CDR3. The CDR3, as DNA: TGTGCCAGCAGCACCCGGGGGGGCAGTTCGGTAGAGACCCAGTACTTC. Translated: CASSTRGGSSVETQYF.

The V and J genes are TRBV3-1 (or the pseudogene TRBV3-2) and TRBJ1-2, with 7 bases identical to TRBD1. CDR1 is LGHDT and CDR2 is YNNKEL in the germline V gene (reference sequence). The CDR3 loop spans 18 amino acids. Trimming removed 4 bases from V and 5 bases from J; junction bases left unmatched: 19. The CDR3 DNA sequence: TGTGCCAGCAGCCTCCGCCGGGACAGAAAGGGGTTTGGGTATGGCTACACCTTC. Encoded protein: CASSLRRDRKGFGYGYTF.

This rearrangement joins TRBV11-3 to TRBJ2-7, with 10 bases matching TRBD2. The CDR3 consists of 16 residues. With 5 bases clipped from V and 5 bases from J, the junction kept 12 bases outside the gene matches. Germline V gene lookup returns CDR1 SGHNT and CDR2 YENEEA. Here the CDR3 reads CASSPRRAGGQHEQYF. CDR3 DNA: TGTGCCAGCAGCCCTCGGCGAGCGGGGGGGCAACACGAGCAGTACTTC.

This clone was found once. V usage is TRBV19 and J usage is TRBJ1-5, with D perhaps matching TRBD1 (5 bases). V was clipped by 5 bases and J by 7 bases, with 15 bases between them. The CDR3 runs 14 residues. The germline V gene has CDR1 LNHDA and CDR2 SQIVND (reference sequence). CDR3 DNA sequence: TGTGCCAGTAGTGGGGGGAGTCAGAGGCAGCCCCAGCATTTT. It encodes CASSGGSQRQPQHF.

The genes are TRBV7-2 and TRBJ2-3; D could derive from TRBD1 or TRBD2 (5 bases each). Germline loops: CDR1 SGHTA, CDR2 FQGNSA. The germline V and J ends were trimmed by 5 bases and 1 base, with 10 bases remaining between them. The CDR3 length is 14 residues. The CDR3 here is CASSPRGRTDTQYF. As DNA, the CDR3 is TGTGCCAGCAGCCCCCGGGGCCGCACAGATACGCAGTATTTT.

The chain combines TRBV5-4 with TRBJ2-1; 9 nucleotides align to TRBD2. Germline trimming cut 0 bases from V and 10 bases from J; bases unmatched to any gene: 8. Germline loops: CDR1 SGHNT, CDR2 YYREEE (reference sequence). This CDR3 has 15 residues. The CDR3 sequence: CASSLAGGGAREQFF. CDR3 DNA: TGTGCCAGCAGCTTGGCTGGCGGGGGGGCACGCGAGCAGTTCTTC.

This clone was seen a handful of times. CDR3 residues: CASRTVSNQPQHF. The CDR3 DNA sequence: TGTGCCAGCAGGACAGTTAGCAATCAGCCCCAGCATTTT. The chain employs TRBV2 and TRBJ1-5; D is perhaps TRBD1 (5 bases). V lost 6 bases and J 0 bases, leaving 6 bases between the germline ends. The CDR3 extends over 13 amino acids. Germline V gene lookup returns CDR1 SNHLY and CDR2 FYNNEI.

This chain connects TRBV7-9 to TRBJ1-3, with D possibly matching TRBD1 (6 bases). Per the germline V gene, CDR1 is SEHNR and CDR2 is FQNEAQ (reference sequence). The CDR3 is made up of 14 amino acids. Deletions cut 6 bases from V and 2 bases from J, with 11 bases between. The DNA for the CDR3 is TGTGCCAGCAGACCAACAGGGACTGGAAACACCATATATTTT. This gives the protein CASRPTGTGNTIYF.

This clone was recorded once. This chain links TRBV24-1 with TRBJ1-1, with 7 bases aligning to TRBD1. V lost 4 bases, J lost 4 bases, and 8 bases stayed unmatched. This CDR3 has 15 residues. CDR1 and CDR2 from the germline V gene are KGHDR and SFDVKD. CDR3 amino acids: CATSEAGTVGTEAFF. Written as DNA, the CDR3 is TGTGCCACCAGTGAGGCCGGGACAGTTGGCACTGAAGCTTTCTTT.